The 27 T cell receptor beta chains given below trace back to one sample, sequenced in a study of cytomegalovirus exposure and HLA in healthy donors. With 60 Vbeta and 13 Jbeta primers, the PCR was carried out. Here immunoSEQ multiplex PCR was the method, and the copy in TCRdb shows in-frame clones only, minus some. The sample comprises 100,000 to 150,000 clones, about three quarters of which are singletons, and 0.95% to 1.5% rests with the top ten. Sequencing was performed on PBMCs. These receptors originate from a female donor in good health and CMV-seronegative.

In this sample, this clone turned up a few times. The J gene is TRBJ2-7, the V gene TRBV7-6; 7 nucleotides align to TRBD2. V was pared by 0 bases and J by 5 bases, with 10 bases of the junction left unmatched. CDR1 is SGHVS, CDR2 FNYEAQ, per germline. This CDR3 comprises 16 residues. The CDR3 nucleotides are TGTGCCAGCAGCTTAGCGGGAGGGTCACCCCCAGACGAGCAGTACTTC. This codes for CASSLAGGSPPDEQYF.

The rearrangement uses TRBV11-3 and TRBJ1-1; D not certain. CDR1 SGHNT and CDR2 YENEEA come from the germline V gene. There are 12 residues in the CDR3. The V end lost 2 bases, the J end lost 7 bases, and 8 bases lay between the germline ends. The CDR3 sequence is CASSLRGSEAFF. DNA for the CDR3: TGTGCCAGCAGCTTACGCGGCAGTGAAGCTTTCTTT.

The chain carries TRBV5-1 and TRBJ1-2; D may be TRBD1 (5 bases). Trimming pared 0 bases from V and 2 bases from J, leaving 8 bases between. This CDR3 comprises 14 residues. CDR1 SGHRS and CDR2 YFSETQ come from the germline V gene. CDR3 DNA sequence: TGCGCCAGCAGCTTGGACTCAGGGAACTATGGCTACACCTTC. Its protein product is CASSLDSGNYGYTF.

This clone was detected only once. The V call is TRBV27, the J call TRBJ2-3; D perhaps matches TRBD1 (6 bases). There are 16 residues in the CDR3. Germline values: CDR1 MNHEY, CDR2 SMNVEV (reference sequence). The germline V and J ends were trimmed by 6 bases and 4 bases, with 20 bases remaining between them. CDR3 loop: CASRTTGNGPPDTQYF. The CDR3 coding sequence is TGTGCCAGCAGGACTACAGGGAACGGGCCCCCAGATACGCAGTATTTT.

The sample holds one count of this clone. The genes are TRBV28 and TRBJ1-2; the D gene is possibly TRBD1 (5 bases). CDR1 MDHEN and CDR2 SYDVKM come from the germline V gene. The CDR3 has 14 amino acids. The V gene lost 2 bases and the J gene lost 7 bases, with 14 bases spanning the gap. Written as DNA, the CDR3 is TGTGCCAGCAGTTTAAAGAGCAGGGTTTTTGGCTACACCTTC. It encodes CASSLKSRVFGYTF.

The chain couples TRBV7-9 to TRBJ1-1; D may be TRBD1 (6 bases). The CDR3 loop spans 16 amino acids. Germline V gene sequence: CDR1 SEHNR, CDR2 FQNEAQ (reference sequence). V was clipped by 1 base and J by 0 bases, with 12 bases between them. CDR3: CASSLGPTGLNTEAFF. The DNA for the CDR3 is TGTGCCAGCAGCTTAGGGCCGACAGGACTGAACACTGAAGCTTTCTTT.

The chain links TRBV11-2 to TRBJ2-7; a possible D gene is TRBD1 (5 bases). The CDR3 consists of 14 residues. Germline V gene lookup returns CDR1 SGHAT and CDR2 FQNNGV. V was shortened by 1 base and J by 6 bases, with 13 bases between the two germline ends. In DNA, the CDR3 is TGTGCCAGCAGCTTAGTACCCACAGGCGCCGAGCAGTACTTC. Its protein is CASSLVPTGAEQYF.

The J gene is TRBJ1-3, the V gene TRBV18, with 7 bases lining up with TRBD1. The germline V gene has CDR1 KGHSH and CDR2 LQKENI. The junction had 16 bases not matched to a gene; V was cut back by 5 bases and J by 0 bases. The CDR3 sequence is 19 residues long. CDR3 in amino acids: CASSRTGASSPISGNTIYF. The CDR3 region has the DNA TGTGCCAGCTCAAGGACAGGCGCGAGTTCACCCATCTCTGGAAACACCATATATTTT.

The CDR3 DNA reads TGTGCCTGGAGGCCCCAGGGGACTGGGGCCAACGTCCTGACTTTC. The encoded protein is CAWRPQGTGANVLTF. The V call is TRBV30, the J call TRBJ2-6, with a possible D match to TRBD1 (6 bases). Germline CDR1 GTSNPN, CDR2 SVGIG (reference sequence). The germline V and J ends were trimmed by 3 bases and 2 bases, with 11 bases remaining between them. The CDR3 consists of 15 residues.

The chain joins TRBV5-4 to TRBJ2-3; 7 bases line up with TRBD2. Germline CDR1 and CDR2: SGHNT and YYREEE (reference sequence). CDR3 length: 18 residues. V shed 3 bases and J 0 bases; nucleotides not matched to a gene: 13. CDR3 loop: CASSWEPGGVRSTDTQYF. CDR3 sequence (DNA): TGTGCCAGCAGCTGGGAACCGGGGGGTGTAAGGAGCACAGATACGCAGTATTTT. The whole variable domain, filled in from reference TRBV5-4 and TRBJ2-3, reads ETGVTQSPTHLIKTRGQQVTLRCSSQSGHNTVSWYQQALGQGPQFIFQYYREEENGRGNFPPRFSGLQFPNYSSELNVNALELDDSALYLCASSWEPGGVRSTDTQYFGPGTRLTVL.

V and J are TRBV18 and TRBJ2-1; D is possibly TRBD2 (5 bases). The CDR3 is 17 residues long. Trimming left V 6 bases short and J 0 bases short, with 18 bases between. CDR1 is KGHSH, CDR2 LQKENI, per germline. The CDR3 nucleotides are TGTGCCAGCTCGCTCGTTCTAGCCACCGGCTCCTACAATGAGCAGTTCTTC. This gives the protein CASSLVLATGSYNEQFF.

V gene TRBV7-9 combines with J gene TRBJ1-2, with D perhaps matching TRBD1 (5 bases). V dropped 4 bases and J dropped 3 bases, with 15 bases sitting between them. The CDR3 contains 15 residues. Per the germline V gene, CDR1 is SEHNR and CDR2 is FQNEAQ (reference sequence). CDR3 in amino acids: CASSYPGDSYYGYTF. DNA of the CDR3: TGTGCCAGCAGCTACCCGGGAGACAGCTACTATGGCTACACCTTC.

CDR3 nucleotide sequence: TGTGCCAGCAGCCCCCTAGGGGGGGGGCCCTCTGGAAACACCATATATTTT. Translated, it gives CASSPLGGGPSGNTIYF. The rearrangement uses TRBV9 and TRBJ1-3; perhaps TRBD1 as D (6 bases). CDR1 is SGDLS, CDR2 YYNGEE, per germline. The V gene lost 4 bases and the J gene lost 0 bases, with 17 bases spanning the gap. The CDR3 spans 17 residues.

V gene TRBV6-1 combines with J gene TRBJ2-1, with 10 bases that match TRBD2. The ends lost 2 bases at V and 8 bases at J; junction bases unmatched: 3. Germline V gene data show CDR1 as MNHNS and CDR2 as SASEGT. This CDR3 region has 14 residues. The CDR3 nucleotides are TGTGCCAGCAGTGAACAGCGGGAGGGATATGAGCAGTTCTTC. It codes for CASSEQREGYEQFF.

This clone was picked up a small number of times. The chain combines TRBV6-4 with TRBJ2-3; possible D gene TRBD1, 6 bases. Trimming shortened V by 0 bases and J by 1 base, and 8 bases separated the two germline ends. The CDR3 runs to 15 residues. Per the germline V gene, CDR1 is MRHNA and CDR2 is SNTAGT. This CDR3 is CASSDSPGGTDTQYF. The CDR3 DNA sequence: TGTGCCAGCAGTGACTCGCCAGGGGGCACAGATACGCAGTATTTT.

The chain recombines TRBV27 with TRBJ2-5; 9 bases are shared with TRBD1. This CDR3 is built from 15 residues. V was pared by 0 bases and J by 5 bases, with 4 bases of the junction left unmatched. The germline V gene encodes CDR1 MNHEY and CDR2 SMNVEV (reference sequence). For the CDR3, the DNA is TGTGCCAGCAGTTTATCCGGGACAGGGTGGGAGACCCAGTACTTC. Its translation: CASSLSGTGWETQYF.

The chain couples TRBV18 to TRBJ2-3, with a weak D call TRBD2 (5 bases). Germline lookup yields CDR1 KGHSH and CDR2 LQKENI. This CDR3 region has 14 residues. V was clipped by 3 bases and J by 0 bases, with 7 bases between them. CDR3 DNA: TGTGCCAGCTCACCCCGGACTAGCACAGATACGCAGTATTTT. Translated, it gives CASSPRTSTDTQYF.

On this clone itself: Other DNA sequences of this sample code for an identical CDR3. As DNA, the CDR3 is TGTGCCTGGAGTGTACCCGGGACAGGGCCCTACGAGCAGTACTTC. Its protein product is CAWSVPGTGPYEQYF. The chain combines TRBV30 with TRBJ2-7, with TRBD1 matching 9 bases. The CDR3 totals 15 residues. Looked up from germline, CDR1 is GTSNPN and CDR2 is SVGIG (reference sequence). The V and J ends lost 0 bases and 2 bases, in that order; junction bases with no gene match: 5.

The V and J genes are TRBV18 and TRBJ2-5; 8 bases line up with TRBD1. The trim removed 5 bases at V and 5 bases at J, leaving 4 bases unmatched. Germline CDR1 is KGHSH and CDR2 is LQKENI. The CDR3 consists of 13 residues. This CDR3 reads CASSTGQGETQYF. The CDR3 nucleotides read TGTGCCAGCTCAACCGGACAGGGTGAGACCCAGTACTTC.

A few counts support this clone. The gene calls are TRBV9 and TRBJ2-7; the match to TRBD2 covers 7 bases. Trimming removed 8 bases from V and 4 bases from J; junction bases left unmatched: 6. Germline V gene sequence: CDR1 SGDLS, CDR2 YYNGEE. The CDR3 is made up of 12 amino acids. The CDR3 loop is CASSGEGYEQYF. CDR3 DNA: TGTGCCAGTTCTGGGGAGGGGTACGAGCAGTACTTC.

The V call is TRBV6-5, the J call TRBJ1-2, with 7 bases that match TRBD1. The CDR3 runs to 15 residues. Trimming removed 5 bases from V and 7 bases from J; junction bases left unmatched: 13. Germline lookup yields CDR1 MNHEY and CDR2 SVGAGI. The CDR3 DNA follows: TGTGCCAGCAGTAGCCTGGACAGGAGACTTGTTGGCTACACCTTC. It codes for CASSSLDRRLVGYTF.

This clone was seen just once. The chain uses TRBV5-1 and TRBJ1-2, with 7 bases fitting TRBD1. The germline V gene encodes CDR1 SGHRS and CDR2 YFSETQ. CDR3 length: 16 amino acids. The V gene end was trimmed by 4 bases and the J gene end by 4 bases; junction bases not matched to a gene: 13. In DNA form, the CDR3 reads TGCGCCAGCAGCACGGGTGGACAGGCGACCCTCTATGGCTACACCTTC. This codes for CASSTGGQATLYGYTF.

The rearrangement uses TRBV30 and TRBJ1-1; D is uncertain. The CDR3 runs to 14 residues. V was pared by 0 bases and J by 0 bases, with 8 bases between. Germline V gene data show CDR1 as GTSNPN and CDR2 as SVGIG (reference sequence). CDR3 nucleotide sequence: TGTGCCTGGAGTGTGGGCAGTATGAACACTGAAGCTTTCTTT. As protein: CAWSVGSMNTEAFF.

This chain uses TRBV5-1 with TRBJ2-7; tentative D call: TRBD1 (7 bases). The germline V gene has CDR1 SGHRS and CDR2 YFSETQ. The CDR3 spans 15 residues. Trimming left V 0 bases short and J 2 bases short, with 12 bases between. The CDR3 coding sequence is TGCGCCAGCAGCTTGGCTCAGGGGGGAGCCTACGAGCAGTACTTC. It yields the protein CASSLAQGGAYEQYF. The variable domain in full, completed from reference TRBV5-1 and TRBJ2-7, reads KAGVTQTPRYLIKTRGQQVTLSCSPISGHRSVSWYQQTPGQGLQFLFEYFSETQRNKGNFPGRFSGRQFSNSRSEMNVSTLELGDSALYLCASSLAQGGAYEQYFGPGTRLTVT.

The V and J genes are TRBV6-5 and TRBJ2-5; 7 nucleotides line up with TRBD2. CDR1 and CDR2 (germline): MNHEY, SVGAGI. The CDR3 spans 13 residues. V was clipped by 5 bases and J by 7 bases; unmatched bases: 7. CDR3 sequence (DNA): TGTGCCAGCAGTGATGGCCCGGGGGGGACCCAGTACTTC. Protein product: CASSDGPGGTQYF.

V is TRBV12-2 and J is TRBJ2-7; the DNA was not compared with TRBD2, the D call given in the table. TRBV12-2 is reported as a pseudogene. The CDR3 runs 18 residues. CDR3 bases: TGTGCAAGTCGCTTTGAGGCTAGCGGGAGTATGAGTCTCCACGAGCAGTACTTC. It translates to CASRFEASGSMSLHEQYF.

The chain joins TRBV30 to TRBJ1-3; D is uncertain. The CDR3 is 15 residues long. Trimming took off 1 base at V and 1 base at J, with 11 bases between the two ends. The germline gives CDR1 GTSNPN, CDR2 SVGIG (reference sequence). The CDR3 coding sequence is TGTGCCTGGAGTGGAGCCCGGGTATCTGGAAACACCATATATTTT. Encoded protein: CAWSGARVSGNTIYF.